This TCR beta chain was identified in a study of T cell repertoires in cytomegalovirus infection. About the research overall: The public TCR beta signatures pointed to both CMV infection and matching HLA type.

Per the germline V gene, CDR1 is SNHLY and CDR2 is FYNNEI. Trimming at V came to 6 bases and at J to 2 bases, leaving 8 bases not matched to a gene. The CDR3 loop spans 15 amino acids. Findings and caveats of the study: CMV carriers having the relevant HLA were flagged by cumulative public TCR beta family frequency. Clonotype analysis showed dominance of the ex vivo response by HLA-C-restricted CMV-specific TCR beta clonotypes.

TCRdb used MiXCR to reprocess the reads, holding one entry per CDR3 protein. The sample lists 160,000 or so distinct CDR3 sequences, around 20% seen once, with approximately 11% in the top ten. This clonotype was seen only a few times. What it binds is unknown. The receptor was derived from a human donor in good health (CMV status not recorded). Some clones in this sample may be carry-over from other donors' samples. Sample: PBMCs. The chain has TRBV2 and TRBJ2-5, with 8 bases lining up with TRBD1. This CDR3 reads CASSMTGTGQETQYF. The CDR3, as DNA: TGTGCCAGCAGCATGACCGGGACAGGACAAGAGACCCAGTACTTC. Full variable domain (remainder filled in from reference TRBV2 and TRBJ2-5): EPEVTQTPSHQVTQMGQEVILRCVPISNHLYFYWYRQILGQKVEFLVSFYNNEISEKSEIFDDQFSVERPDGSNFTLKIRSTKLEDSAMYFCASSMTGTGQETQYFGPGTRLLVL.